This TCR beta chain was retrieved from a study of T cells in Graves' hyperthyroidism and ophthalmopathy. Trimming at V came to 5 bases and at J to 4 bases, leaving 8 bases not matched to a gene. Germline V CDR1 and CDR2: LNHDA, SQIVND (reference sequence). CDR3 length: 16 amino acids. The CDR3 regions of TCR beta were amplified from RNA transcripts. HTBI primers were used for first-round RT-PCR of the TCR CDR3. One entry per CDR3 protein, called by TCRdb with MiXCR from the multiplex PCR reads. The table has hundreds of thousands of distinct CDR3 sequences, about 15% seen once. The chain couples TRBV19 to TRBJ2-2; TRBD2 matches at 9 bases. This sequence originates from a man aged 18 to 30 with Graves' ophthalmopathy. Sequenced sample: blood. CDR3 DNA: TGTGCCAGTAGTGCCCTAGCGGGGAGCATCACCGGGGAGCTGTTTTTT. Protein sequence: CASSALAGSITGELFF.